These 10 T cell receptor beta chains were all obtained from the same sample, sequenced in a study of blood T cell repertoires in COVID-19. Sequencing was performed with immunoSEQ multiplex PCR; in TCRdb, only in-frame clones are kept and a portion is missing. The data show around 280,000 clones, 90% seen once. Sequencing was carried out using PBMCs or T cells enriched from blood (not recorded which). All receptors come from a woman between 18 and 29 years old with acute COVID-19.

This chain connects TRBV28 to TRBJ1-6; tentatively, D is TRBD1 (6 bases). The CDR3 is 15 amino acids. The V gene lost 5 bases and the J gene lost 3 bases, with 11 bases spanning the gap. The germline V gene encodes CDR1 MDHEN and CDR2 SYDVKM. The CDR3 here is CASSPPDSYNSPLHF. The CDR3 DNA reads TGTGCCAGCAGTCCCCCGGACAGCTATAATTCACCCCTCCACTTT.

The rearrangement uses TRBV4-1 and TRBJ2-2; 7 bases agree with TRBD2. V was pared by 0 bases and J by 1 base, with 2 bases of the junction left unmatched. Germline CDR1 MGHRA, CDR2 YSYEKL. This CDR3 spans 16 amino acids. In DNA, the CDR3 is TGCGCCAGCAGCCAAGAAGGGACTATGAACACCGGGGAGCTGTTTTTT. It encodes CASSQEGTMNTGELFF.

This chain links TRBV10-2 with TRBJ2-7, with D perhaps matching TRBD2 (6 bases). Trimming cost V 7 bases and J 1 base, with 11 bases left between them. Germline lookup yields CDR1 WSHSY and CDR2 SAAADI. This CDR3 has 13 residues. This CDR3 is CASNHGGSYEQYF. DNA for the CDR3: TGCGCCAGCAATCACGGGGGATCCTACGAGCAGTACTTC.

Written as DNA, the CDR3 is TGTGCCAGCAGCTCCGAGAGGGACAGGTCTTTGGCTTTCTTT. Protein: CASSSERDRSLAFF. The chain combines TRBV7-8 with TRBJ1-1, with 8 bases lining up with TRBD1. The CDR3 contains 14 residues. V shed 4 bases, J shed 11 bases, and the junction held 12 bases outside the gene matches. Per germline, CDR1 SGHVS and CDR2 FQNEAQ.

The rearrangement uses TRBV18 and TRBJ1-1, with TRBD1 identical over 8 bases. The CDR3 consists of 14 residues. Trimming at V came to 5 bases and at J to 0 bases, leaving 2 bases not matched to a gene. CDR1 KGHSH and CDR2 LQKENI come from the germline V gene. The CDR3 DNA reads TGTGCCAGCTCAAGGACAGGGATGAACACTGAAGCTTTCTTT. This translates into CASSRTGMNTEAFF.

In DNA form, the CDR3 reads TGTGCCTGGTGCTGGGCGAACAGCTATGGCTACACCTTC. This sequence encodes CAWCWANSYGYTF. The J gene is TRBJ1-2, the V gene TRBV30, with unresolved D. Deletions cut 5 bases from V and 4 bases from J, with 14 bases between. Germline V gene data show CDR1 as GTSNPN and CDR2 as SVGIG (reference sequence). The CDR3 length is 13 residues.

The V gene is TRBV19, the J gene TRBJ2-1, with D possibly matching TRBD1 (7 bases). V was trimmed by 10 bases and J by 4 bases, leaving 20 bases between them. The CDR3 is 15 residues long. In germline, CDR1 is LNHDA, CDR2 SQIVND (reference sequence). Here the CDR3 DNA reads TGTGCCACAGCCGGGAGTGGACAGGCTTACAATGAGCAGTTCTTC. Protein: CATAGSGQAYNEQFF.

J is TRBJ2-1 and V is TRBV2; TRBD1 is a possible D gene (6 bases). This CDR3 has 15 amino acids. CDR1 is SNHLY, CDR2 FYNNEI, per germline. With 3 bases removed from V and 7 bases from J, the gap between germline ends came to 16 bases. The CDR3 sequence is CASSEGQAWLNEQFF. The CDR3 nucleotides read TGTGCCAGCAGTGAGGGACAAGCTTGGCTTAATGAGCAGTTCTTC.

The chain couples TRBV18 to TRBJ2-5, with 8 bases aligning to TRBD2. The CDR3 is 14 residues long. The junction had 2 bases not matched to a gene; V was cut back by 5 bases and J by 0 bases. Germline V gene sequence: CDR1 KGHSH, CDR2 LQKENI. CDR3 in DNA: TGTGCCAGCTCAAAACTAGCGGACCAAGAGACCCAGTACTTC. Amino acid sequence: CASSKLADQETQYF. The variable domain in full, completed from reference TRBV18 and TRBJ2-5, reads NAGVMQNPRHLVRRRGQEARLRCSPMKGHSHVYWYRQLPEEGLKFMVYLQKENIIDESGMPKERFSAEFPKEGPSILRIQQVVRGDSAAYFCASSKLADQETQYFGPGTRLLVL.

V gene TRBV21-1 combines with J gene TRBJ1-4; TRBD1, as called in the table, went unchecked against the DNA. TRBV21-1 is reported as a pseudogene. This CDR3 spans 14 amino acids. The CDR3: CAQPGRSTNEKLFF. In nucleotides, the CDR3 is TGTGCCCAGCCAGGGCGGTCGACTAATGAAAAACTGTTTTTT.